The 6 T cell receptor beta chains in this list originate from one sample, sequenced in a study of CD8 T cells in ankylosing spondylitis (dated by TCRdb to the late 2010s). Library method: 5' RACE. Sequencing was carried out with an Illumina HiSeq 2500. The public reads were reprocessed in TCRdb via fastp at Q25 and MiXCR, keeping in-frame beta chains. CDR3 protein sequences are deduplicated, and each keeps its most common genes and DNA. Across this sample there are approximately 290,000 distinct CDR3 sequences, with less than 25% seen only once. Jointly, the top ten make up approximately 3.7% of the sample. Specimen: blood, either unsorted or a sorted T cell fraction (not recorded which). The receptors stem from a female donor with ankylosing spondylitis or in good health (not recorded which).

The V call is TRBV7-6, the J call TRBJ2-5; perhaps TRBD1 as D (5 bases). The germline gives CDR1 SGHVS, CDR2 FNYEAQ. V lost 2 bases and J 5 bases, leaving 18 bases between the germline ends. CDR3 length equals 16 residues. The DNA for the CDR3 is TGTGCCAGCAGCTTAAGGGGATCCAGGGTAGGCGAGACCCAGTACTTC. It codes for CASSLRGSRVGETQYF.

This clonotype came up many times. The chain recombines TRBV12-3 or TRBV12-4 with TRBJ1-1; TRBD1 aligns across 7 bases. The CDR3 is 15 amino acids. Trimming cost V 4 bases and J 0 bases; bases outside gene matches: 5. In nucleotides, the CDR3 is TGTGCCAGCAGTTGGACAGGTTTCATGAACACTGAAGCTTTCTTT. As protein: CASSWTGFMNTEAFF.

This clonotype was detected ten times or more. The CDR3, as DNA: TGTGCCAGCAGCCAAGAAGTCCTTCCTGGGTACGAGCAGTACTTC. The encoded protein is CASSQEVLPGYEQYF. V gene TRBV3-1 combines with J gene TRBJ2-7; no clear D. V was pared by 0 bases and J by 4 bases, with 13 bases between. The CDR3 consists of 15 residues. The germline CDR1 and CDR2 sequences are LGHDT and YNNKEL (reference sequence).

This clonotype has just one count. This chain connects TRBV7-9 to TRBJ2-2; perhaps TRBD2 as D (6 bases). With 0 bases removed from V and 2 bases from J, the gap between germline ends came to 13 bases. CDR1 and CDR2 from the germline V gene are SEHNR and FQNEAQ (reference sequence). The CDR3 loop spans 17 amino acids. The CDR3 protein is CASSLAQLALNTGELFF. The CDR3 DNA reads TGTGCCAGCAGCTTAGCCCAGCTAGCGCTCAACACCGGGGAGCTGTTTTTT.

This clonotype has at least ten counts. This chain joins TRBV5-1 and TRBJ1-5; D may be TRBD1 (5 bases). Trimming pared 2 bases from V and 9 bases from J, leaving 12 bases between. Germline V gene sequence: CDR1 SGHRS, CDR2 YFSETQ. The CDR3 length is 13 residues. CDR3 protein: CASSFGGDTPQHF. The DNA of the CDR3 is TGCGCCAGCAGCTTCGGGGGGGATACGCCCCAGCATTTT.

This clonotype was recorded a few times. This rearrangement joins TRBV6-1 to TRBJ1-2; the D is unclear. Between the trimmed V and J ends, which lost 3 bases and 6 bases, there was a span of 11 bases. CDR1 is MNHNS, CDR2 SASEGT, per germline. The CDR3 extends over 13 amino acids. In DNA form, the CDR3 reads TGTGCCAGCAGTGAGTGGTGGGAACATGGCTACACCTTC. Its translation is CASSEWWEHGYTF.